This record covers a single T cell receptor beta chain. Antigen: not known. The junction departs from germline at one end; a sequencing error may be responsible. The roughly 18-32 mg bulk tissue piece was not sorted before simultaneous RNA and DNA extraction. Samples were taken from five separate regions of every tumor. These data belong to a study of tumor-infiltrating lymphocytes in primary liver carcinoma. As for the study in general: The study included patients who were men and women aged 30 to 69 years. Study results and caveats: A fraction of only about 7.5-25% of top clones appeared in all five tumor regions. Tumor-adjacent and tumor-blood pairs shared less of their repertoires than tumor region pairs shared.

The investigators made TCR beta cDNA from 500 ng total RNA, using a constant-region primer. Libraries covering TCR beta were generated through three nested multiplex PCR rounds (using a slightly modified ARM-PCR). The first two PCR rounds used TRBV1-TRBV30 forward primers with a C-beta reverse primer, about 10 cycles each. TCRdb re-derived calls from the multiplex PCR reads in MiXCR, one entry per CDR3 protein. Of approximately 73,000 distinct CDR3 sequences detected, over 70% appear once; the ten largest clones hold roughly an eighth. The CDR3 is 16 residues long. Germline values: CDR1 MDHEN, CDR2 SYDVKM.

This TCR was recovered from a woman between 55 and 75 years old with primary liver carcinoma and hepatitis B virus infection. The gene calls are TRBV28 and TRBJ2-1; D may be TRBD1 or TRBD2 (5 bases each). The sequenced sample was liver tumor tissue from sampling region 4. Noted subset: tumor region T4, right-lateral pole. DNA for the CDR3: TGTGCCTGCAGTGCCGACGGGACCCGCTCCTACAATGAGCAGTTCTTC. As protein: CACSADGTRSYNEQFF.